This TCR beta chain originates from a study of post-analysis software for immune sequencing data. About the study: Relapsing-remitting, secondary progressive and progressive-relapsing forms of multiple sclerosis all featured among disease courses.

Study-wide results and limits: Among multiple sclerosis patients, normalized Chao1 diversity was significantly below that of controls. Elevated frequency relative to controls characterized several TRBV segments in patients, TRBV5-6, TRBV5-1 and TRBV20-1 among them.

A few counts support this clonotype. Its antigen is currently unknown. The TCR beta cDNA libraries carried unique molecular identifiers. Each batch of 1 to 10 million T cells produced approximately 470,000 cDNA molecules. Each CDR3 protein gets one entry after TCRdb re-called the PCR reads with MiXCR. The sample has around 770,000 distinct CDR3 sequences, about 43% seen once. The CDR3 runs to 15 residues. V was pared by 3 bases and J by 4 bases, with 8 bases of the junction left unmatched. CDR1 SGHRS and CDR2 YFSETQ come from the germline V gene. What was sequenced was blood. The sequence was obtained from a girl aged 5-17 years with multiple sclerosis. The chain carries TRBV5-1 and TRBJ1-2; 8 nucleotides align to TRBD1. CDR3 sequence reads: CASSSGQVGGYGYTF. The CDR3 coding sequence is TGCGCCAGCAGCTCGGGACAGGTGGGCGGCTATGGCTACACCTTC.